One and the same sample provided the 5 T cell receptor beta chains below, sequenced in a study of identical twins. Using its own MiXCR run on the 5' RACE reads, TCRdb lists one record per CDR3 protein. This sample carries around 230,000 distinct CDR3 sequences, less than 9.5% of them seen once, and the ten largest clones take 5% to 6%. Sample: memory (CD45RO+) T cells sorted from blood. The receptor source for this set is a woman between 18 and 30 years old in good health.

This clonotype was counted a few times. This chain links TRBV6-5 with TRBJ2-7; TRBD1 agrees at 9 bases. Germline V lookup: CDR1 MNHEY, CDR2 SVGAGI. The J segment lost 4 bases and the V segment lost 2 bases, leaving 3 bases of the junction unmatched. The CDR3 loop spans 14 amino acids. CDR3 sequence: CASSYDRGVYEQYF. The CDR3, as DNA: TGTGCCAGCAGTTACGACAGGGGGGTTTACGAGCAGTACTTC.

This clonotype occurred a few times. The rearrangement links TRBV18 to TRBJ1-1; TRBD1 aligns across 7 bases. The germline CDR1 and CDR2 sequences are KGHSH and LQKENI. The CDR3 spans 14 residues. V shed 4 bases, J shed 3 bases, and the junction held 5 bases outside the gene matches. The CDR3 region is CASSQTGMDTEAFF. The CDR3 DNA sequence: TGTGCCAGCTCACAGACAGGGATGGACACTGAAGCTTTCTTT.

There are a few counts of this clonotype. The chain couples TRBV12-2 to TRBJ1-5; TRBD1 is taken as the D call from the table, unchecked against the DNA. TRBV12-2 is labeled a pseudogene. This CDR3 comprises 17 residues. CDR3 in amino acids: CASRLDSQVPCDQPQHF. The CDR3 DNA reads TGTGCAAGTCGTCTGGACAGCCAAGTACCCTGCGATCAGCCCCAGCATTTT.

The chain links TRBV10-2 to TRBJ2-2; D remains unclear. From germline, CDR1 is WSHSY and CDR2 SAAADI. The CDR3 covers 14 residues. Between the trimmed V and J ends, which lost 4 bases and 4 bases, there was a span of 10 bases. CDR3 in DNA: TGCGCCAGCAGTGCTGCTAGAGGCACCGGGGAGCTGTTTTTT. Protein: CASSAARGTGELFF.

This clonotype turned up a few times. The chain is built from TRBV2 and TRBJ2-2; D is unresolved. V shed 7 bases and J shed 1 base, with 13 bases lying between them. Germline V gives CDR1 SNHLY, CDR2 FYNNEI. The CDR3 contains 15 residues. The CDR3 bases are TGTGCCAGCACCCCCAGCTGGAAGAACACCGGGGAGCTGTTTTTT. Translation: CASTPSWKNTGELFF. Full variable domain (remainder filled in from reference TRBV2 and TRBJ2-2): EPEVTQTPSHQVTQMGQEVILRCVPISNHLYFYWYRQILGQKVEFLVSFYNNEISEKSEIFDDQFSVERPDGSNFTLKIRSTKLEDSAMYFCASTPSWKNTGELFFGEGSRLTVL.